The rows below give T cell receptor beta chains drawn from one sample of a study of shared clonotypes between healthy human individuals. Repertoires were generated with immunoSEQ multiplex PCR, while TCRdb's copy carries only in-frame clones and drops some. Of hundreds of thousands of clones in the sample, about 92% were seen once. What was sequenced was naive CD8+ T cells sorted from blood. The receptors stem from a man between 25 and 39 years old in good health. Both conserved end residues are part of each CDR3. The order of the fields is V gene, D gene, J gene, clone size, CDR3 protein, CDR3 DNA. The D gene is left open where the match is weak. Only part of the rows carry a size: once, few, many, or a class if the clone is expanded.

v_gene: TRBV5-5
d_gene: NA
j_gene: TRBJ2-4
abundance: NA
CDR3aa: CASSLEPGGTSAKNIQYF
CDR3nt: TGTGCCAGCAGCTTGGAACCTGGCGGCACCTCTGCCAAAAACATTCAGTACTTC

v_gene: TRBV5-6
d_gene: NA
j_gene: TRBJ2-7
abundance: NA
CDR3aa: CASSYGASYEQYF
CDR3nt: TGTGCCAGCAGCTACGGGGCATCCTACGAGCAGTACTTC

v_gene: TRBV7-2
d_gene: NA
j_gene: TRBJ2-2
abundance: NA
CDR3aa: CASSIRRQITGELFF
CDR3nt: TGTGCCAGCAGCATCCGGAGGCAGATCACCGGGGAGCTGTTTTTT

v_gene: TRBV7-9
d_gene: TRBD2
j_gene: TRBJ2-7
abundance: NA
CDR3aa: CASSLPQDFSGSQYEQYF
CDR3nt: TGTGCCAGCAGCTTACCCCAAGATTTTAGCGGGAGTCAATACGAGCAGTACTTC

v_gene: TRBV9
d_gene: TRBD1
j_gene: TRBJ2-7
abundance: few
CDR3aa: CASSVGQGTYEQYF
CDR3nt: TGTGCCAGCAGCGTCGGACAGGGTACCTACGAGCAGTACTTC

v_gene: TRBV15
d_gene: NA
j_gene: TRBJ1-5
abundance: NA
CDR3aa: CATSRDGRPQPQHF
CDR3nt: TGTGCCACCAGCAGAGATGGACGGCCTCAGCCCCAGCATTTT

v_gene: TRBV11-2
d_gene: NA
j_gene: TRBJ1-2
abundance: NA
CDR3aa: CASSSPWRLGHYGYTF
CDR3nt: TGTGCCAGCAGCTCCCCGTGGAGGTTGGGCCACTATGGCTACACCTTC

v_gene: TRBV15
d_gene: TRBD2
j_gene: TRBJ2-2
abundance: NA
CDR3aa: CATSILAGTVGELFF
CDR3nt: TGTGCCACCAGCATTCTAGCGGGAACTGTCGGGGAGCTGTTTTTT

v_gene: TRBV20-1
d_gene: NA
j_gene: TRBJ2-7
abundance: NA
CDR3aa: CSAEAVGEQYF
CDR3nt: TGCAGTGCCGAGGCGGTGGGCGAGCAGTACTTC

v_gene: TRBV7-9
d_gene: TRBD1
j_gene: TRBJ1-1
abundance: NA
CDR3aa: CASSLGGTGGAFF
CDR3nt: TGTGCCAGCAGCTTAGGAGGGACAGGTGGGGCTTTCTTT

v_gene: TRBV18
d_gene: NA
j_gene: TRBJ2-5
abundance: NA
CDR3aa: CASSPEDRGQETQYF
CDR3nt: TGTGCCAGCTCACCAGAGGATCGGGGTCAAGAGACCCAGTACTTC

v_gene: TRBV30
d_gene: NA
j_gene: TRBJ1-2
abundance: NA
CDR3aa: CAWSVYQRGYTF
CDR3nt: TGTGCCTGGAGTGTATACCAGCGTGGCTACACCTTC

v_gene: TRBV4-3
d_gene: NA
j_gene: TRBJ2-7
abundance: NA
CDR3aa: CASSPSSAGRHYEQYF
CDR3nt: TGCGCCAGCAGCCCCTCCTCGGCAGGCCGCCACTACGAGCAGTACTTC

v_gene: TRBV5-6
d_gene: NA
j_gene: TRBJ2-5
abundance: NA
CDR3aa: CASSLDQETQYF
CDR3nt: TGTGCCAGCAGCTTGGACCAAGAGACCCAGTACTTC

v_gene: TRBV11-2
d_gene: NA
j_gene: TRBJ2-5
abundance: few
CDR3aa: CASSLDPIRETQYF
CDR3nt: TGTGCCAGCAGCTTAGACCCGATCCGAGAGACCCAGTACTTC

v_gene: TRBV6-4
d_gene: NA
j_gene: TRBJ2-5
abundance: NA
CDR3aa: CASSSSPGAETQYF
CDR3nt: TGTGCCAGCAGTTCGTCACCGGGGGCTGAGACCCAGTACTTC

v_gene: TRBV5-8
d_gene: NA
j_gene: TRBJ2-3
abundance: NA
CDR3aa: CASIWELLTDTQYF
CDR3nt: TGTGCCAGCATCTGGGAGCTTCTCACAGATACGCAGTATTTT